The rows below give T cell receptor beta chains drawn from one sample of a study of chemoradiotherapy in HPV16-positive cancers. Sequencing was performed with immunoSEQ multiplex PCR; in TCRdb, only in-frame clones are kept and a portion is missing. The profile shows fewer than 40,000 clones, about 90% of them singletons. The material was blood, obtained from a patient who underwent chemoradiotherapy. The source is a human donor with HPV-associated anogenital cancer. The conserved cysteine and the conserved F or W are not part of the CDR3 here.

j_call v_call cdr3_aa
TRBJ2-3 TRBV9 ASSVNTATDTQY
TRBJ2-1 TRBV5-4 ASSPLARRDNEQF
TRBJ1-5 TRBV10-3 AISDKDRDSQPQH
TRBJ2-2 TRBV6-5 ASSYTVGGVTGELF
TRBJ1-2 TRBV5-1 ASSLAPTEQGAGYT
TRBJ2-1 TRBV19 ASSIGRGAYYNEQF
TRBJ2-7 TRBV5-1 ASSRDRNLYEQY
TRBJ2-7 TRBV5-1 ASSLAGGISYEQY
TRBJ2-2 TRBV5-4 ASSRQNTGELF
TRBJ2-5 TRBV7-9 ASSLGTSGEETQY
TRBJ2-1 TRBV7-2 ASSSGLAGEF
TRBJ2-7 TRBV19 ASSFTSGNYEQY
TRBJ2-7 TRBV6-4 ASSDSPGSNEQY
TRBJ1-2 TRBV4-1 ASSPDRGNYGYT